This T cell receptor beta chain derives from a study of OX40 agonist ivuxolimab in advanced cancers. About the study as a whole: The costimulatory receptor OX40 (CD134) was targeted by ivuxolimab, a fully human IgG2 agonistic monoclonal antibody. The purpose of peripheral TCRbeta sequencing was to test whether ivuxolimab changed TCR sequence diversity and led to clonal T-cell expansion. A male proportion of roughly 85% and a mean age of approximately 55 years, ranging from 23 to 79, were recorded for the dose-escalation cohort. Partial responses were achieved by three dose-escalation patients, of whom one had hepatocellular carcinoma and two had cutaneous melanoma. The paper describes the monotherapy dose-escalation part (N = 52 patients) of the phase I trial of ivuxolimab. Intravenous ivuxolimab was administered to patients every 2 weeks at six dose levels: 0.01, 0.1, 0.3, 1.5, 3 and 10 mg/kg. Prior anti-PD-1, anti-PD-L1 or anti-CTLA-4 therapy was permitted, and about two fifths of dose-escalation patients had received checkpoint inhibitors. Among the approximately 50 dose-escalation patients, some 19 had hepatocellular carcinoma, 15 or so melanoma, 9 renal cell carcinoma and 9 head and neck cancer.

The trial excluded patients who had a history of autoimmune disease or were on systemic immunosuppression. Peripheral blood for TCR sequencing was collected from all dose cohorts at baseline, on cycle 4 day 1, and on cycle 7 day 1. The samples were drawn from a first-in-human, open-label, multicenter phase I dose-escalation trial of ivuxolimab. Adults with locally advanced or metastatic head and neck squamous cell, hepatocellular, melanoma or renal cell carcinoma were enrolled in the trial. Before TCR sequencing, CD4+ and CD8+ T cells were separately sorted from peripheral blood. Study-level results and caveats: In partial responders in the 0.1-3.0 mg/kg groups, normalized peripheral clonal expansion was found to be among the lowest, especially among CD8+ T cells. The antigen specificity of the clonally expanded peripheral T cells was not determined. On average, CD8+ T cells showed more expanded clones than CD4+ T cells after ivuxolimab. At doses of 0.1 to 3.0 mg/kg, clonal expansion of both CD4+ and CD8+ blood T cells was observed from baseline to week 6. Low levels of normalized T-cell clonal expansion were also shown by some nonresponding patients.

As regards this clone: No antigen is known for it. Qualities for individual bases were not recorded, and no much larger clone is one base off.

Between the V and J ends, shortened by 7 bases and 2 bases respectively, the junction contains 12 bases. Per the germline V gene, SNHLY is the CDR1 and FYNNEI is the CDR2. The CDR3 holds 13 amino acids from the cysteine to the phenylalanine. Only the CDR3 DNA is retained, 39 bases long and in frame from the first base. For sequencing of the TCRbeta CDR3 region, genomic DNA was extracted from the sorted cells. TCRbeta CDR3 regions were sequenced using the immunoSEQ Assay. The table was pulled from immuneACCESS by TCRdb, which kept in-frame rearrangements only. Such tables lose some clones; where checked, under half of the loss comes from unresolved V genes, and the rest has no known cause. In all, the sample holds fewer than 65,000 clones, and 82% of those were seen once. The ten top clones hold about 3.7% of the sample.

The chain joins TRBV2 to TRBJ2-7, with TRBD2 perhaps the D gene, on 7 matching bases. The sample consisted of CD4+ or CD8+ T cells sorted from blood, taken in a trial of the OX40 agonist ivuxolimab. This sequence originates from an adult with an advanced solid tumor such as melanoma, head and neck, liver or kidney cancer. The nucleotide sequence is TGTGCCAGCAAGGGGGGGGGTACCTACGAGCAGTACTTC. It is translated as CASKGGGTYEQYF.